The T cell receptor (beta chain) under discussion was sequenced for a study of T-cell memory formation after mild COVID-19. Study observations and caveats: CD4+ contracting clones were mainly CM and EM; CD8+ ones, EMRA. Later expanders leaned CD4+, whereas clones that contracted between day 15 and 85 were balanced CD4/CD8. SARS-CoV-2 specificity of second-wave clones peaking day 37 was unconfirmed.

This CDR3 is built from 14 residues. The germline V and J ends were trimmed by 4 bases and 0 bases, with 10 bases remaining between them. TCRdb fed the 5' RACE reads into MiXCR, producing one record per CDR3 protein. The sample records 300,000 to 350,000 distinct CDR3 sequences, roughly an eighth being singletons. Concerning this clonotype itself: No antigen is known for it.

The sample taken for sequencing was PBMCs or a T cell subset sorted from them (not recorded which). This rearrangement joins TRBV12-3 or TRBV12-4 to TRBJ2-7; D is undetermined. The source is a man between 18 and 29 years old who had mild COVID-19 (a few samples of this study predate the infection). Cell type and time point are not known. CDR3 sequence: CASSYTAHSYEQYF. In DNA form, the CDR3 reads TGTGCCAGCAGTTATACAGCGCACTCCTACGAGCAGTACTTC.